Below are 32 T cell receptor beta chains sequenced from a single sample in a study of Ad26.COV2.S vaccination and SARS-CoV-2 variants. This sample's treatment: around 19 received Ad26.COV2.S at low or high dose, single or two shots; roughly five received placebo; per-sample allocation not given. Sampling was done on day 63 after the first vaccine or placebo injection. Assay: immunoSEQ multiplex PCR; the TCRdb copy retains only in-frame clones and omits some. The table records about 680,000 clones, roughly 90% of them present only once. The sample here was peripheral blood, taken in a trial of Ad26.COV2.S vaccine versus placebo. Source of these receptors: a person between 18 and 65 years old who received the Ad26.COV2.S COVID-19 vaccine or a placebo.

The chain is built from TRBV6-5 and TRBJ2-2; D is possibly TRBD2 (6 bases). Between the trimmed V and J ends, which lost 8 bases and 7 bases, there was a span of 11 bases. The CDR3 totals 12 residues. Germline V gene lookup returns CDR1 MNHEY and CDR2 SVGAGI. The CDR3 reads CASRGWGGELFF. CDR3 DNA sequence: TGTGCCAGCCGGGGGTGGGGCGGGGAGCTGTTTTTT.

To note about this clone: The same CDR3 can be traced to other DNA sequences in this sample. This rearrangement joins TRBV3-1 (or the pseudogene TRBV3-2) to TRBJ2-1; 7 bases line up with TRBD2. The CDR3 is 15 amino acids. Germline-derived CDR1 and CDR2 are LGHDT and YNNKEL (reference sequence). Trimming took 1 base from V and 4 from J; bases not matched to a gene: 4. CDR3 loop: CASSQAGGSYNEQFF. The CDR3, as DNA: TGTGCCAGCAGCCAAGCGGGCGGGAGTTACAATGAGCAGTTCTTC.

The chain couples TRBV5-1 to TRBJ2-5, with D hard to call. CDR1 is SGHRS, CDR2 YFSETQ, per germline. Trimming took 0 bases from V and 1 from J, leaving 10 bases between them. The CDR3 totals 15 residues. CDR3 sequence: CASSLGAGVQETQYF. The CDR3, as DNA: TGCGCCAGCAGCTTGGGGGCCGGAGTCCAAGAGACCCAGTACTTC. The variable domain in full, completed from reference TRBV5-1 and TRBJ2-5, reads KAGVTQTPRYLIKTRGQQVTLSCSPISGHRSVSWYQQTPGQGLQFLFEYFSETQRNKGNFPGRFSGRQFSNSRSEMNVSTLELGDSALYLCASSLGAGVQETQYFGPGTRLLVL.

The chain couples TRBV9 to TRBJ2-1, with 8 bases lining up with TRBD2. J gave up 0 bases and V 3 bases, and 2 bases lay outside the gene matches. The CDR3 is 15 residues long. The germline V gene has CDR1 SGDLS and CDR2 YYNGEE. CDR3: CASSDLAGSYNEQFF. CDR3 bases: TGTGCCAGCAGCGACCTAGCGGGCTCCTACAATGAGCAGTTCTTC.

V gene TRBV3-1 (or the pseudogene TRBV3-2) combines with J gene TRBJ2-1; 8 bases are shared with TRBD2. The length of the CDR3 is 15 residues. V was pared by 0 bases and J by 4 bases, with 2 bases of the junction left unmatched. Germline loops: CDR1 LGHDT, CDR2 YNNKEL (reference sequence). The CDR3 DNA reads TGTGCCAGCAGCCAAGACCAGCGGGAGTACAATGAGCAGTTCTTC. It codes for CASSQDQREYNEQFF.

This clone was counted a single time. The chain employs TRBV5-6 and TRBJ1-6, with TRBD1 matching 9 bases. Per germline, CDR1 SGHDT and CDR2 YYEEEE. The CDR3 length is 15 residues. Germline trimming cut 1 base from V and 9 bases from J; bases unmatched to any gene: 5. This CDR3 reads CASSLNRGPGSPLHF. The CDR3 DNA reads as TGTGCCAGCAGCTTGAACAGGGGGCCAGGTTCACCCCTCCACTTT.

The V gene is TRBV4-3, the J gene TRBJ2-1; 9 bases fit TRBD2. The CDR3 has 15 residues. Trimming took 1 base from V and 6 from J; bases not matched to a gene: 4. Looked up from germline, CDR1 is LGHNA and CDR2 is YSLEER. The CDR3 region is CASSQGGGALNEQFF. CDR3 sequence (DNA): TGCGCCAGCAGCCAAGGCGGGGGGGCCCTCAATGAGCAGTTCTTC.

This chain links TRBV11-3 with TRBJ2-2; no firm D call. The germline gives CDR1 SGHNT, CDR2 YENEEA. Trimming pared 1 base from V and 0 bases from J, leaving 6 bases between. This CDR3 is built from 15 residues. CDR3 residues: CASSLAEANTGELFF. The CDR3 DNA reads TGTGCCAGCAGCTTAGCCGAGGCGAACACCGGGGAGCTGTTTTTT.

The genes are TRBV6-1 and TRBJ2-7; 7 positions agree with TRBD1. The CDR3 loop spans 14 amino acids. Germline lookup yields CDR1 MNHNS and CDR2 SASEGT. The V segment lost 1 base and the J segment 2 bases; nucleotides outside the gene matches: 2. The CDR3 loop is CASSEDGTAYEQYF. The CDR3 DNA reads TGTGCCAGCAGTGAAGATGGGACAGCCTACGAGCAGTACTTC.

V gene TRBV7-9 combines with J gene TRBJ2-1; unclear D gene. V was clipped by 5 bases and J by 4 bases, with 21 bases between them. Germline loops: CDR1 SEHNR, CDR2 FQNEAQ (reference sequence). The CDR3 consists of 17 residues. In nucleotides, the CDR3 is TGTGCCAGCAGCCCCTACCCTTCGGCCTCACCTTACAATGAGCAGTTCTTC. It yields the protein CASSPYPSASPYNEQFF.

This clone was seen more than once but under ten times. The chain has TRBV6-4 and TRBJ1-6; no clear D gene. Per the germline V gene, CDR1 is MRHNA and CDR2 is SNTAGT. Trimming pared 0 bases from V and 7 bases from J, leaving 10 bases between. The CDR3 totals 15 residues. The CDR3 bases are TGTGCCAGCAGTGACTCTGGGGATTACAATTCACCCCTCCACTTT. This codes for CASSDSGDYNSPLHF.

This chain joins TRBV7-9 and TRBJ2-1; TRBD1 might be the D (6 bases). Germline lookup yields CDR1 SEHNR and CDR2 FQNEAQ (reference sequence). The CDR3 has 15 residues. With 1 base removed from V and 1 base from J, the gap between germline ends came to 8 bases. In DNA, the CDR3 is TGTGCCAGCAGCTTAGGCAGGGGTTCCTACAATGAGCAGTTCTTC. This codes for CASSLGRGSYNEQFF.

Comments on this clone: An end of the junction differs from the germline gene, which may be a read error. This CDR3 reads CASSPFGNEKYGQYF. The CDR3 coding sequence is TGTGCCAGCTCACCCTTCGGGAATGAAAAGTACGGGCAGTACTTC. V gene TRBV18 combines with J gene TRBJ2-7; D might be TRBD2 (5 bases). The V gene's germline CDR1 is KGHSH and CDR2 LQKENI. This CDR3 is 15 amino acids long.

The chain employs TRBV7-2 and TRBJ2-7; 10 nucleotides align to TRBD2. CDR1 is SGHTA and CDR2 is FQGNSA in the germline V gene. Germline trimming cut 1 base from V and 0 bases from J; bases unmatched to any gene: 3. The CDR3 runs to 16 residues. The CDR3 bases are TGTGCCAGCAGCTTAGTGGCTAGCGGGGGCTCCTACGAGCAGTACTTC. This sequence encodes CASSLVASGGSYEQYF.

The V call is TRBV4-2, the J call TRBJ2-5; D is unresolved. There are 14 residues in the CDR3. V lost 0 bases to trimming and J lost 2 bases, with 7 bases between them. Germline V gene lookup returns CDR1 LGHNA and CDR2 YNFKEQ. Written as DNA, the CDR3 is TGTGCCAGCAGCCAAGATTCTAAGCAAGAGACCCAGTACTTC. It is translated as CASSQDSKQETQYF.

The chain is built from TRBV5-1 and TRBJ2-1, with 8 bases matching TRBD1. This CDR3 has 15 residues. Germline values: CDR1 SGHRS, CDR2 YFSETQ. V lost 3 bases, J lost 8 bases, and 10 bases stayed unmatched. CDR3 coding DNA: TGCGCCAGCAGCTCCGGGACAGGAAGAGGGGATGAGCAGTTCTTC. It is translated as CASSSGTGRGDEQFF. Based on the CDR3 plus reference TRBV5-1 and TRBJ2-1, the full variable domain is KAGVTQTPRYLIKTRGQQVTLSCSPISGHRSVSWYQQTPGQGLQFLFEYFSETQRNKGNFPGRFSGRQFSNSRSEMNVSTLELGDSALYLCASSSGTGRGDEQFFGPGTRLTVL.

The V gene is TRBV19, the J gene TRBJ1-1; D is unclear. The CDR3 extends over 14 amino acids. The germline V and J ends were trimmed by 6 bases and 0 bases, with 11 bases remaining between them. Germline CDR1 reads LNHDA; CDR2 reads SQIVND (reference sequence). The CDR3 region is CASRGSPMNTEAFF. CDR3 nucleotides: TGTGCCAGTAGGGGAAGTCCCATGAACACTGAAGCTTTCTTT.

The chain recombines TRBV27 with TRBJ1-5; D possibly corresponds to TRBD1 (5 bases). Germline CDR1 is MNHEY and CDR2 is SMNVEV (reference sequence). The V gene lost 5 bases and the J gene lost 0 bases, with 11 bases spanning the gap. CDR3 length: 15 residues. In DNA, the CDR3 is TGTGCCAGCAGTCCGGACATTTATAGCAATCAGCCCCAGCATTTT. Translation: CASSPDIYSNQPQHF.

The chain uses TRBV4-3 and TRBJ1-4; D call uncertain. The germline CDR1 and CDR2 sequences are LGHNA and YSLEER. The CDR3 spans 15 residues. Trimming took 1 base from V and 8 from J, leaving 14 bases between them. The CDR3 region is CASSQGVNVGEKLFF. DNA of the CDR3: TGCGCCAGCAGCCAAGGAGTCAACGTGGGAGAAAAACTGTTTTTT.

The chain recombines TRBV14 with TRBJ2-5, with D hard to call. With 0 bases removed from V and 2 bases from J, the gap between germline ends came to 7 bases. This CDR3 spans 14 amino acids. Germline CDR1 and CDR2: SGHDN and FVKESK. The CDR3 loop is CASSQDWKQETQYF. The CDR3 region has the DNA TGTGCCAGCAGCCAAGATTGGAAGCAAGAGACCCAGTACTTC.

The chain is built from TRBV7-9 and TRBJ2-2, with 10 bases aligning to TRBD1. The V segment lost 4 bases and the J segment 5 bases; nucleotides outside the gene matches: 7. Germline CDR1 reads SEHNR; CDR2 reads FQNEAQ (reference sequence). CDR3 length equals 16 residues. This CDR3 is CASSSRQGARTGELFF. In DNA form, the CDR3 reads TGTGCCAGCAGCTCCCGACAGGGGGCGCGGACCGGGGAGCTGTTTTTT.

The CDR3 bases are TGTGCCAGCAGCTTAGCCGGACAGGCCGCAGATACGCAGTATTTT. It codes for CASSLAGQAADTQYF. The chain combines TRBV7-2 with TRBJ2-3; TRBD1 aligns across 7 bases. Germline trimming cut 0 bases from V and 4 bases from J; bases unmatched to any gene: 4. The CDR3 has 15 amino acids. CDR1 SGHTA and CDR2 FQGNSA come from the germline V gene.

This clone was counted a few times. The V and J genes are TRBV6-6 and TRBJ1-2; maybe TRBD1 (5 bases). Germline lookup yields CDR1 MNHNY and CDR2 SVGAGI (reference sequence). V was clipped by 11 bases and J by 3 bases, with 10 bases between them. The CDR3 is 11 residues long. The CDR3 loop is CAARDDYGYTF. For the CDR3, the DNA is TGTGCCGCCAGGGACGACTATGGCTACACCTTC.

The genes are TRBV9 and TRBJ2-3; 8 bases line up with TRBD2. This CDR3 region has 13 residues. The junction had 4 bases not matched to a gene; V was cut back by 0 bases and J by 10 bases. Germline CDR1 and CDR2: SGDLS and YYNGEE. For the CDR3, the DNA is TGTGCCAGCAGCGTAGCGGGACTAGGTGCGCAGTATTTT. Protein product: CASSVAGLGAQYF.

The chain has TRBV7-8 and TRBJ1-2; no clear D. The CDR3 is made up of 13 amino acids. The germline V and J ends were trimmed by 2 bases and 3 bases, with 7 bases remaining between them. The germline CDR1 and CDR2 sequences are SGHVS and FQNEAQ. The CDR3 nucleotides read TGTGCCAGCAGCTTAAGCACCGACTATGGCTACACCTTC. Translated: CASSLSTDYGYTF.

This clone was observed a handful of times. The rearrangement links TRBV2 to TRBJ1-6; D might be TRBD1 (5 bases). The CDR3 has 17 amino acids. The V gene lost 7 bases and the J gene lost 0 bases, with 16 bases spanning the gap. Per the germline V gene, CDR1 is SNHLY and CDR2 is FYNNEI. The CDR3 region is CASTNIGGSSYNSPLHF. In DNA, the CDR3 is TGTGCCAGCACGAATATCGGGGGGAGCTCCTATAATTCACCCCTCCACTTT.

With regard to this clone: This same CDR3 is encoded by further DNA sequences in the sample. The rearrangement links TRBV19 to TRBJ1-1; D ambiguous. Germline loops: CDR1 LNHDA, CDR2 SQIVND (reference sequence). The V gene lost 3 bases and the J gene lost 1 base, with 9 bases spanning the gap. CDR3 length equals 14 residues. The CDR3 DNA is TGTGCCAGTAGTATTTTCGGCGAGAACACTGAAGCTTTCTTT. Translation: CASSIFGENTEAFF.

The genes are TRBV19 and TRBJ2-7, with TRBD1 as a possible D gene (6 bases). In germline, CDR1 is LNHDA, CDR2 SQIVND (reference sequence). V lost 5 bases and J lost 7, with 9 bases in between. The CDR3 totals 11 residues. The CDR3, as DNA: TGTGCCAGTAGTGTTCAGGGGGAGCAGTACTTC. Residues: CASSVQGEQYF. The variable domain in full, completed from reference TRBV19 and TRBJ2-7, reads DGGITQSPKYLFRKEGQNVTLSCEQNLNHDAMYWYRQDPGQGLRLIYYSQIVNDFQKGDIAEGYSVSREKKESFPLTVTSAQKNPTAFYLCASSVQGEQYFGPGTRLTVT.

V is TRBV19 and J is TRBJ1-5; D may be TRBD1 (6 bases). CDR3 length: 14 residues. V lost 7 bases, J lost 0 bases, and 10 bases lay in between. The germline V gene encodes CDR1 LNHDA and CDR2 SQIVND (reference sequence). The CDR3, as DNA: TGTGCCAGTACCACAGGGTATAGCAATCAGCCCCAGCATTTT. The encoded protein is CASTTGYSNQPQHF.

The rearrangement joins TRBV30 to TRBJ2-2, with a weak D call TRBD1 (6 bases). Germline V gene lookup returns CDR1 GTSNPN and CDR2 SVGIG (reference sequence). Trimming removed 7 bases from V and 6 bases from J, with 12 bases in between. The CDR3 runs 12 residues. CDR3 sequence reads: CAYLGGSGELFF. The CDR3 DNA reads TGTGCCTACCTTGGGGGCTCCGGGGAGCTGTTTTTT.

The chain uses TRBV13 and TRBJ2-2, with 11 bases lining up with TRBD1. The CDR3 has 16 residues. Per germline, CDR1 PRHDT and CDR2 FYEKMQ (reference sequence). V lost 5 bases and J lost 6; bases outside the gene matches: 8. The CDR3 loop reads CASSAKPGQGAGELFF. CDR3 sequence (DNA): TGTGCCAGCAGCGCTAAACCGGGACAGGGGGCCGGGGAGCTGTTTTTT.

This chain links TRBV27 with TRBJ2-4; no firm D call. Trimming pared 6 bases from V and 1 base from J, leaving 7 bases between. This CDR3 contains 13 residues. Germline V lookup: CDR1 MNHEY, CDR2 SMNVEV (reference sequence). The CDR3 spells CASSPSAKNIQYF. The CDR3, as DNA: TGTGCCAGCAGCCCCTCCGCCAAAAACATTCAGTACTTC.